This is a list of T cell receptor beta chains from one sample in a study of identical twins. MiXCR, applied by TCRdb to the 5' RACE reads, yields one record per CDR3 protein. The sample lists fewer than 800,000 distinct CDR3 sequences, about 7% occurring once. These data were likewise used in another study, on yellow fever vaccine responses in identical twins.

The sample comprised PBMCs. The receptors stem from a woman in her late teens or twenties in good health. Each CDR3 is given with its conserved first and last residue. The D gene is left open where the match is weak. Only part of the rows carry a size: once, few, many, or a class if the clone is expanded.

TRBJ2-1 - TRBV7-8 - CASSLATRTSYNEQFF TGTGCCAGCAGCTTAGCGACCCGGACCTCCTACAATGAGCAGTTCTTC
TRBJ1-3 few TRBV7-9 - CASSLRDTGNTIYF TGTGCCAGCAGCTTACGGGATACTGGAAACACCATATATTTT
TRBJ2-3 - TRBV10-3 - CAIRGVQATDTQYF TGTGCCATCAGGGGGGTCCAGGCGACAGATACGCAGTATTTT
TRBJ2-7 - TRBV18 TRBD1 CATRDSSYEQYF TGTGCCACCCGGGACAGCTCCTACGAGCAGTACTTC
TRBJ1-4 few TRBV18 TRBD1 CASSPVRGQNEKLFF TGTGCCAGCTCACCGGTCAGGGGGCAAAATGAAAAACTGTTTTTT
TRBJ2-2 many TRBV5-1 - CASRVNTGELFF TGCGCCAGCAGAGTCAACACCGGGGAGCTGTTTTTT
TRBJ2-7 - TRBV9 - CASSVATSWLEFGEQYF TGTGCCAGCAGCGTAGCCACCTCTTGGCTAGAGTTCGGCGAGCAGTACTTC
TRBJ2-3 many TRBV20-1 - CSARRPYGDTQYF TGCAGTGCTCGACGTCCTTATGGAGATACGCAGTATTTT
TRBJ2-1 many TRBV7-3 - CASSFTDSDEQFF TGTGCCAGCAGCTTTACAGACTCGGATGAGCAGTTCTTC
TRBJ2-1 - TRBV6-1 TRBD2 CASTRTSGGYNEQFF TGTGCCAGCACACGGACTAGCGGGGGCTACAATGAGCAGTTCTTC
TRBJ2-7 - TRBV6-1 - CASLTVARLAAAYEQYF TGTGCCAGCTTGACCGTCGCTCGATTAGCGGCTGCCTACGAGCAGTACTTC
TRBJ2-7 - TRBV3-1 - CASSQGAGTVYEQYF TGTGCCAGCAGCCAAGGGGCAGGGACTGTCTACGAGCAGTACTTC
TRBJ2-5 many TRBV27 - CASSPRTIQETQYF TGTGCCAGCAGTCCACGGACTATCCAAGAGACCCAGTACTTC
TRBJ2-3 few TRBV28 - CATRGGRTTDTQYF TGTGCCACACGAGGGGGGCGGACCACAGATACGCAGTATTTT
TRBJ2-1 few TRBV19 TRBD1 CASSIEQGGNEQFF TGTGCCAGTAGTATAGAACAGGGGGGCAATGAGCAGTTCTTC
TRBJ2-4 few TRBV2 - CASSPTQRDIQYF TGTGCCAGCAGCCCAACTCAGAGGGACATTCAGTACTTC
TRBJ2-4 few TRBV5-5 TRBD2 CASSLDRSGGNIQYF TGTGCCAGCAGCCTAGACAGGTCGGGGGGGAACATTCAGTACTTC
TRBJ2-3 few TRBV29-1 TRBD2 CSVEMGGRFGHTDTQYF TGCAGCGTTGAAATGGGCGGGAGATTCGGGCACACAGATACGCAGTATTTT
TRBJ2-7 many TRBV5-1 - CASSSERYEQYF TGCGCCAGCAGCTCGGAACGCTACGAGCAGTACTTC
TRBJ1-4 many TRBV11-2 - CASSVTVRATNEKLFF TGTGCCAGCAGCGTTACAGTGCGCGCAACTAATGAAAAACTGTTTTTT
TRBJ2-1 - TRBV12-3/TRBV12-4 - CASSLSQVRNEQFF TGTGCCAGCAGTTTAAGCCAGGTTCGCAATGAGCAGTTCTTC
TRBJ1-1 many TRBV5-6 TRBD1 CASSLGIRGESTEAFF TGTGCCAGCAGCTTGGGGATCAGGGGGGAAAGCACTGAAGCTTTCTTT
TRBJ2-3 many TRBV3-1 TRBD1 CASSQEGPTGAFSTDTQYF TGTGCCAGCAGCCAAGAAGGGCCGACAGGGGCTTTCAGCACGGATACGCAGTATTTT
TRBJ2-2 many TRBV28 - CASSEGGANTGELFF TGTGCCAGCAGTGAAGGGGGGGCTAACACCGGGGAGCTGTTTTTT
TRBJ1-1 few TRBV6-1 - CASRALGRGVSEAFF TGTGCCAGCCGTGCGCTGGGACGGGGAGTTTCTGAAGCTTTCTTT